This T cell receptor beta chain was found in a study of untreated major depressive disorder. Study results and limitations: Compared with controls, depressed patients showed more TRBV05-01 (Vbeta 5.1) usage in CD4+ T cells.

Roughly 30 ml of peripheral blood was collected per donor. Thawed PBMCs underwent magnetic negative selection for CD4+ T cells. Using immunoSEQ multiplex PCR, the repertoire was profiled, and TCRdb retains in-frame clones only, with some absent. The sample records 15,000 to 20,000 clones, about 92% being singletons. The V end lost 6 bases, the J end lost 1 base, and 6 bases lay between the germline ends. Germline V gene data show CDR1 as DFQATT and CDR2 as SNEGSKA (reference sequence). The length of the CDR3 is 11 residues. Regarding this clone: The antigen is undetermined.

This rearrangement joins TRBV20-1 to TRBJ1-1; D is ambiguous. The sequence was obtained from a woman between 35 and 50 years old with major depressive disorder. The specimen sequenced was CD4+ T cells from PBMCs. Here the CDR3 DNA reads TGCAGTGCGCATCAGAACACTGAAGCTTTCTTT. Translated, it gives CSAHQNTEAFF.